These 24 T cell receptor beta chains came from one sample sequenced in a study of CD8 T cells in ankylosing spondylitis. Each CDR3 protein is one row after TCRdb ran MiXCR on the 5' RACE reads. The sample has around 320,000 distinct CDR3 sequences; less than 25% are singletons. Source material: blood, either unsorted or a sorted T cell fraction (not recorded which). These receptors were collected from a female donor with ankylosing spondylitis or in good health (not recorded which).

This clonotype was observed a handful of times. The gene calls are TRBV20-1 and TRBJ1-6; TRBD1 matches at 7 bases. The germline CDR1 and CDR2 sequences are DFQATT and SNEGSKA (reference sequence). The CDR3 spans 15 residues. With V trimmed by 0 bases and J by 9 bases, 8 bases remained unmatched. The CDR3 bases are TGCAGTGCTAGAGACACAGGGGCGGGAGTTTCACCCCTCCACTTT. It encodes CSARDTGAGVSPLHF.

The chain carries TRBV7-2 and TRBJ2-7, with 7 nucleotides matching TRBD1. The V gene end was trimmed by 3 bases and the J gene end by 6 bases; junction bases not matched to a gene: 8. The CDR3 contains 14 residues. Germline V gene data show CDR1 as SGHTA and CDR2 as FQGNSA. CDR3 DNA: TGTGCCAGCAGCTTCCGGGACAGAATGGGCGAGCAGTACTTC. It codes for CASSFRDRMGEQYF.

This chain joins TRBV6-1 and TRBJ2-3; D may be TRBD1 or TRBD2 (5 bases each). The germline V gene encodes CDR1 MNHNS and CDR2 SASEGT. V was trimmed by 3 bases and J by 8 bases, leaving 12 bases between them. This CDR3 contains 13 residues. This chain's CDR3 is CASSDMSGLTQYF. The CDR3, as DNA: TGTGCCAGCAGTGACATGTCGGGGCTTACGCAGTATTTT.

The gene calls are TRBV23-1 and TRBJ1-6; TRBD1 aligns across 7 bases. TRBV23-1 falls under the ORF class, with uncertain function. The CDR3 runs to 14 residues. V dropped 8 bases and J dropped 9; count of bases not matched to a gene: 10. The CDR3 here is CASGRQGAGSPLHF. CDR3 nucleotide sequence: TGCGCCAGCGGGCGACAGGGAGCCGGTTCACCCCTCCACTTT.

The V and J genes are TRBV15 and TRBJ1-4; D not resolved. Trimming removed 1 base from V and 7 bases from J, with 13 bases in between. This CDR3 region has 15 residues. Germline values: CDR1 LNHNV, CDR2 YYDKDF (reference sequence). This CDR3 reads CATSRVQQSGEKLFF. The CDR3 bases are TGTGCCACCAGCAGAGTCCAGCAATCGGGTGAAAAACTGTTTTTT.

This sequence joins TRBV4-1 and TRBJ2-1; 7 positions agree with TRBD2. Trimming took 2 bases from V and 2 from J; bases not matched to a gene: 15. Germline loops: CDR1 MGHRA, CDR2 YSYEKL. There are 19 residues in the CDR3. CDR3 DNA: TGCGCCAGCAGCCAAACTCTTTCTCTCCCGGGAGGAACCTACAATGAGCAGTTCTTC. It is translated as CASSQTLSLPGGTYNEQFF.

Only a few counts were recorded for this clonotype. This rearrangement joins TRBV29-1 to TRBJ1-3; D uncertain. This CDR3 has 13 amino acids. V lost 7 bases and J lost 3, with 13 bases in between. Per the germline V gene, CDR1 is SQVTM and CDR2 is ANQGSEA. This CDR3 is CSASPSDGNTIYF. CDR3 nucleotide sequence: TGCAGCGCTTCCCCCTCCGATGGAAACACCATATATTTT. The complete variable domain, with remaining parts taken from reference TRBV29-1 and TRBJ1-3, reads SAVISQKPSRDICQRGTSLTIQCQVDSQVTMMFWYRQQPGQSLTLIATANQGSEATYESGFVIDKFPISRPNLTFSTLTVSNMSPEDSSIYLCSASPSDGNTIYFGEGSWLTVV.

This clonotype has just a few counts. The V call is TRBV20-1, the J call TRBJ1-1; TRBD1 matches at 7 bases. Germline loops: CDR1 DFQATT, CDR2 SNEGSKA (reference sequence). The CDR3 runs 14 residues. The junction had 9 bases not matched to a gene; V was cut back by 4 bases and J by 4 bases. CDR3 amino acids: CSANRDRRFTEAFF. CDR3 sequence (DNA): TGCAGTGCTAACCGGGACAGAAGATTCACTGAAGCTTTCTTT.

This clonotype turned up a few times. Here the CDR3 reads CATSSIGVGYNEQFF. CDR3 DNA: TGTGCCACCAGTAGTATTGGGGTCGGATACAATGAGCAGTTCTTC. The chain is built from TRBV24-1 and TRBJ2-1, with D uncertain. Germline V gene sequence: CDR1 KGHDR, CDR2 SFDVKD. With 6 bases removed from V and 4 bases from J, the gap between germline ends came to 15 bases. The CDR3 spans 15 residues.

There are many counts of this clonotype. The CDR3 loop reads CASSFLRRRTGELFF. DNA for the CDR3: TGTGCCAGCAGCTTCCTCAGGCGCCGCACCGGGGAGCTGTTTTTT. V is TRBV11-3 and J is TRBJ2-2; the D is unclear. Germline CDR1 and CDR2: SGHNT and YENEEA. This CDR3 is 15 amino acids long. With 3 bases removed from V and 4 bases from J, the gap between germline ends came to 12 bases.

This clonotype appeared a single time. The rearrangement joins TRBV29-1 to TRBJ1-2; D is unresolved. Germline V lookup: CDR1 SQVTM, CDR2 ANQGSEA. The CDR3 has 13 residues. Deletions cut 0 bases from V and 4 bases from J, with 9 bases between. The chain's CDR3 is CSVEDTRRYGYTF. CDR3 bases: TGCAGCGTTGAAGACACCAGACGCTATGGCTACACCTTC.

The chain couples TRBV12-3 or TRBV12-4 to TRBJ2-7; the D is unclear. The CDR3 length is 16 residues. Trimming pared 5 bases from V and 6 bases from J, leaving 23 bases between. The CDR3 DNA reads TGTGCCAGCAGTCGCCTCTCCGGATCCCCACTGGGCGAGCAGTACTTC. Translation gives CASSRLSGSPLGEQYF.

The rearrangement uses TRBV6-2 or TRBV6-3 and TRBJ2-7; tentatively, D is TRBD1 or TRBD2 (5 bases each). The CDR3 is 14 amino acids. Per germline, CDR1 MNHEY and CDR2 SVGEGT. V was cut by 6 bases and J by 2 bases, with 14 bases left in between. The CDR3 DNA is TGTGCCAGCAGACCCGCCCGGGACGCCTACGAGCAGTACTTC. Translated: CASRPARDAYEQYF.

This clonotype was detected many times. The CDR3 sequence is CATGQGRGGENTEAFF. DNA for the CDR3: TGTGCCACAGGACAGGGTAGGGGAGGAGAGAACACTGAAGCTTTCTTT. The chain has TRBV10-3 and TRBJ1-1; 8 bases are shared with TRBD1. The CDR3 has 16 amino acids. Germline CDR1 and CDR2: ENHRY and SYGVKD. J was trimmed by 1 base and V by 10 bases; bases with no gene match: 14.

Only a few counts were recorded for this clonotype. This chain joins TRBV5-1 and TRBJ1-1, with 8 nucleotides matching TRBD1. Germline loops: CDR1 SGHRS, CDR2 YFSETQ. This CDR3 region has 15 residues. Losses at the gene ends were 0 bases for V and 5 bases for J; bases not matched to a gene: 6. The CDR3 DNA sequence: TGCGCCAGCAGCTTGGCAGGGGGCGCGTTAACTGAAGCTTTCTTT. It is translated as CASSLAGGALTEAFF.

Ten or more counts support this clonotype. This sequence joins TRBV6-5 and TRBJ2-1; TRBD1 matches 9 bases. Germline V CDR1 and CDR2: MNHEY, SVGAGI. Trimming cost V 1 base and J 2 bases; bases outside gene matches: 3. This CDR3 is built from 16 residues. CDR3 region: CASSYLGQGPYNEQFF. In DNA form, the CDR3 reads TGTGCCAGCAGTTACTTGGGACAGGGACCCTACAATGAGCAGTTCTTC.

This clonotype showed up just a few times. The chain recombines TRBV7-2 with TRBJ1-2; TRBD1 matches at 7 bases. Germline V gives CDR1 SGHTA, CDR2 FQGNSA. The CDR3 totals 14 residues. With 5 bases clipped from V and 8 bases from J, the junction kept 11 bases outside the gene matches. CDR3 coding DNA: TGTGCCAGCAGCCGAACTGACAGGGTTGGGGGCTACACCTTC. It is translated as CASSRTDRVGGYTF. The full variable domain, in which reference TRBV7-2 and TRBJ1-2 provide the parts outside the CDR3, is GAGVSQSPSNKVTEKGKDVELRCDPISGHTALYWYRQSLGQGLEFLIYFQGNSAPDKSGLPSDRFSAERTGGSVSTLTIQRTQQEDSAVYLCASSRTDRVGGYTFGSGTRLTVV.

The sample holds a few counts of this clonotype. The chain combines TRBV7-8 with TRBJ1-1; D might be TRBD1 (5 bases). Looked up from germline, CDR1 is SGHVS and CDR2 is FQNEAQ. There are 16 residues in the CDR3. Deletions cut 1 base from V and 0 bases from J, with 12 bases between. The DNA for the CDR3 is TGTGCCAGCAGCTTAGTATCGGGGGGTCTGAACACTGAAGCTTTCTTT. Residues: CASSLVSGGLNTEAFF.

The chain recombines TRBV28 with TRBJ2-7; tentatively, D is TRBD2 (7 bases). Germline CDR1 MDHEN, CDR2 SYDVKM. The CDR3 contains 13 residues. Trimming left V 9 bases short and J 2 bases short, with 14 bases between. The CDR3 DNA is TGTGCCAGTGGCTGGCGGGGGCCCTACGAGCAGTACTTC. Translated, it gives CASGWRGPYEQYF.

The chain is built from TRBV7-2 and TRBJ1-5; D gene unclear. V was trimmed by 3 bases and J by 0 bases, leaving 6 bases between them. This CDR3 has 14 residues. Germline V gene lookup returns CDR1 SGHTA and CDR2 FQGNSA. CDR3 in DNA: TGTGCCAGCAGCTTTTACAGTAGCAATCAGCCCCAGCATTTT. Encoded protein: CASSFYSSNQPQHF.

This clonotype was detected a few times. This chain links TRBV7-2 with TRBJ1-1, with TRBD1 as a possible D gene (5 bases). This CDR3 region has 14 residues. Germline CDR1 SGHTA, CDR2 FQGNSA. V was clipped by 4 bases and J by 3 bases, with 12 bases between them. The chain's CDR3 is CASSSFGADTEAFF. CDR3 DNA: TGTGCCAGCAGCTCATTCGGGGCTGACACTGAAGCTTTCTTT. The full variable domain, with the rest looked up from reference TRBV7-2 and TRBJ1-1, is GAGVSQSPSNKVTEKGKDVELRCDPISGHTALYWYRQSLGQGLEFLIYFQGNSAPDKSGLPSDRFSAERTGGSVSTLTIQRTQQEDSAVYLCASSSFGADTEAFFGQGTRLTVV.

This clonotype was recorded many times. The chain combines TRBV5-1 with TRBJ2-2, with 9 positions matching TRBD1. Germline loops: CDR1 SGHRS, CDR2 YFSETQ. J was trimmed by 0 bases and V by 0 bases; bases with no gene match: 0. This CDR3 has 16 residues. CDR3 amino acids: CASSLDRGPNTGELFF. The CDR3 nucleotides are TGCGCCAGCAGCTTGGACAGGGGGCCGAACACCGGGGAGCTGTTTTTT.

This clonotype turned up a few times. The V and J genes are TRBV27 and TRBJ2-7, with 10 bases matching TRBD2. The germline V gene has CDR1 MNHEY and CDR2 SMNVEV (reference sequence). The CDR3 covers 15 residues. The V gene end was trimmed by 2 bases and the J gene end by 7 bases; junction bases not matched to a gene: 8. In DNA form, the CDR3 reads TGTGCCAGCAGTTTAAGCGGGAGGGTTTCGTGGGAGCAGTACTTC. Translating gives CASSLSGRVSWEQYF.

There are a few counts of this clonotype. The V gene is TRBV29-1, the J gene TRBJ2-7, with 12 bases fitting TRBD2. After removal of 5 bases from V and 2 bases from J, the junction contained 1 base not matched to a gene. The CDR3 runs to 13 residues. Germline CDR1 and CDR2: SQVTM and ANQGSEA. This chain's CDR3 is CSVRTSGAYEQYF. The CDR3 region has the DNA TGCAGCGTTCGGACTAGCGGGGCCTACGAGCAGTACTTC.